This entry lists 27 T cell receptor beta chains sequenced from one sample in a study of regulatory T cells in long-lasting Graves disease. Time point in this sample: newly diagnosed GD, antithyroid drugs for less than 3 months. From RNA extracted from PBMCs, the TCR library was made. Investigators prepared the TCR beta libraries by applying iRepertoire HTBI primers and Arm-PCR of CDR3 regions. TCRdb called the multiplex PCR reads again in MiXCR, with one record for every CDR3 protein. The data hold around 470,000 distinct CDR3 sequences, with 11% to 15% observed a single time. This sample was also put to use in a study of T cells in Graves' hyperthyroidism and ophthalmopathy.

The source material was peripheral blood mononuclear cells (PBMCs), sampled at new diagnosis, from a patient treated with antithyroid drugs. These receptors originate from a woman between 50 and 59 years old with Graves disease.

The genes are TRBV5-1 and TRBJ2-1, with 10 bases fitting TRBD2. The CDR3 loop spans 16 amino acids. Germline CDR1 SGHRS, CDR2 YFSETQ. V shed 4 bases, J shed 7 bases, and the junction held 11 bases outside the gene matches. CDR3 sequence reads: CASSLGIAGGMNEQFF. The CDR3 nucleotides read TGCGCCAGCAGCCTAGGGATAGCGGGAGGCATGAATGAGCAGTTCTTC.

This clonotype occurred many times. The V call is TRBV30, the J call TRBJ2-5, with no clear D. V lost 2 bases and J lost 5, with 6 bases in between. There are 11 residues in the CDR3. CDR1 GTSNPN and CDR2 SVGIG come from the germline V gene (reference sequence). The CDR3 region is CAWSLVETQYF. The DNA of the CDR3 is TGTGCCTGGAGTCTTGTTGAGACCCAGTACTTC.

This clonotype was recorded a few times. The V and J genes are TRBV19 and TRBJ1-5; the match to TRBD1 covers 9 bases. Germline V gives CDR1 LNHDA, CDR2 SQIVND (reference sequence). Trimming cost V 7 bases and J 7 bases; bases outside gene matches: 8. The CDR3 runs to 14 residues. The CDR3 nucleotides read TGTGCCAGTAATGGACAGGGGAGGGGGCAGCCCCAGCATTTT. Protein: CASNGQGRGQPQHF.

V is TRBV6-1 and J is TRBJ2-3; 16 bases align to TRBD2. The CDR3 is 18 residues long. In germline, CDR1 is MNHNS, CDR2 SASEGT. Trimming cost V 10 bases and J 2 bases; bases outside gene matches: 12. CDR3 protein: CATRTGLAGGPDTDTQYF. The CDR3 DNA follows: TGTGCCACCAGGACGGGACTAGCGGGAGGGCCGGACACAGATACGCAGTATTTT.

The gene calls are TRBV12-3 or TRBV12-4 and TRBJ2-6; 9 bases agree with TRBD2. The CDR3 covers 17 residues. The V segment lost 3 bases and the J segment 5 bases; nucleotides outside the gene matches: 8. The CDR3 region is CASSFAGGVYRANVLTF. Written as DNA, the CDR3 is TGTGCCAGCAGTTTCGCGGGAGGGGTATATAGGGCCAACGTCCTGACTTTC.

The sample holds many counts of this clonotype. The chain employs TRBV7-8 and TRBJ1-1; D is possibly TRBD1 (5 bases). Germline V CDR1 and CDR2: SGHVS, FQNEAQ. V was shortened by 1 base and J by 1 base, with 10 bases between the two germline ends. This CDR3 region has 15 residues. The CDR3 protein is CASSLDQGRNTEAFF. The CDR3 region has the DNA TGTGCCAGCAGCTTAGACCAGGGTAGGAACACTGAAGCTTTCTTT.

Regarding this clonotype: With a much larger clone just one base away, this may be a read error. The chain recombines TRBV5-1 with TRBJ1-5; D is unresolved. Germline values: CDR1 SGHRS, CDR2 YFSETQ. This CDR3 comprises 14 residues. DNA for the CDR3: TGCGCCAGCAACTTGGAAGGGCTGGGGCAGCCCCAGCATTTT. Protein product: CASNLEGLGQPQHF.

This clonotype was detected only a few times. The rearrangement links TRBV29-1 to TRBJ1-5; 7 positions agree with TRBD1. V lost 0 bases and J lost 7; bases outside the gene matches: 6. The CDR3 spans 14 residues. Germline V CDR1 and CDR2: SQVTM, ANQGSEA. This CDR3 reads CSVEDSGGGQPQHF. The CDR3 DNA is TGCAGCGTTGAAGATTCAGGGGGTGGGCAGCCCCAGCATTTT.

This clonotype appeared many times. The CDR3 nucleotides read TGCAGCGTTGTCGGAGGAGATAGCCTCTCCTACGAGCAGTACTTC. Amino acid sequence: CSVVGGDSLSYEQYF. This rearrangement joins TRBV29-1 to TRBJ2-7; D might be TRBD2 (5 bases). There are 15 residues in the CDR3. V dropped 4 bases and J dropped 0 bases, with 16 bases sitting between them. The V gene's germline CDR1 is SQVTM and CDR2 ANQGSEA.

This clonotype appeared many times. This chain links TRBV2 with TRBJ1-6; TRBD1 matches 8 bases. The CDR3 is made up of 16 amino acids. Per the germline V gene, CDR1 is SNHLY and CDR2 is FYNNEI. Trimming at V came to 6 bases and at J to 4 bases, leaving 8 bases not matched to a gene. The CDR3 DNA sequence: TGTGCCAGCAGATCGGGACAGGTCGATTATAATTCACCCCTCCACTTT. This translates into CASRSGQVDYNSPLHF. The full variable domain, in which reference TRBV2 and TRBJ1-6 provide the parts outside the CDR3, is EPEVTQTPSHQVTQMGQEVILRCVPISNHLYFYWYRQILGQKVEFLVSFYNNEISEKSEIFDDQFSVERPDGSNFTLKIRSTKLEDSAMYFCASRSGQVDYNSPLHFGNGTRLTVT.

The chain links TRBV7-9 to TRBJ2-3; tentative D call: TRBD1 (6 bases). Trimming removed 0 bases from V and 0 bases from J, with 16 bases in between. The germline V gene encodes CDR1 SEHNR and CDR2 FQNEAQ (reference sequence). The CDR3 is 18 amino acids. CDR3 in amino acids: CASSLARGAGISTDTQYF. In nucleotides, the CDR3 is TGTGCCAGCAGCTTAGCCAGGGGCGCAGGTATCAGCACAGATACGCAGTATTTT.

The chain uses TRBV25-1 and TRBJ2-7, with 8 bases fitting TRBD2. The CDR3 has 13 residues. Germline V gene sequence: CDR1 MGHDK, CDR2 SYGVNS. The trim removed 3 bases at V and 2 bases at J, leaving 0 bases unmatched. The CDR3 DNA is TGTGCCAGCAGTGAGCGGGGGGCCTACGAGCAGTACTTC. Its translation is CASSERGAYEQYF.

The chain combines TRBV7-9 with TRBJ2-1; no firm D call. Trimming removed 2 bases from V and 5 bases from J, with 10 bases in between. The CDR3 runs 14 residues. Per germline, CDR1 SEHNR and CDR2 FQNEAQ (reference sequence). CDR3 nucleotides: TGTGCCAGCAGCTTATGGGGTCAGCACAATGAGCAGTTCTTC. Encoded protein: CASSLWGQHNEQFF.

This clonotype has ten or more counts. The chain combines TRBV5-1 with TRBJ2-5, with D possibly matching TRBD2 (5 bases). The V gene lost 0 bases and the J gene lost 0 bases, with 12 bases spanning the gap. This CDR3 has 16 amino acids. Germline loops: CDR1 SGHRS, CDR2 YFSETQ. This CDR3 is CASSLAAAAYQETQYF. Written as DNA, the CDR3 is TGCGCCAGCAGCTTGGCAGCGGCAGCGTACCAAGAGACCCAGTACTTC.

This clonotype was observed at least ten times. The gene calls are TRBV11-2 and TRBJ2-7, with TRBD1 identical over 8 bases. The ends lost 0 bases at V and 2 bases at J; junction bases unmatched: 3. Germline CDR1 reads SGHAT; CDR2 reads FQNNGV. The CDR3 runs to 15 residues. CDR3 residues: CASSLDPGQAYEQYF. In nucleotides, the CDR3 is TGTGCCAGCAGCTTAGACCCGGGACAGGCCTACGAGCAGTACTTC.

This clonotype was seen repeatedly, ten times or more. The chain couples TRBV12-3 or TRBV12-4 to TRBJ1-3; D not resolved. The CDR3 totals 15 residues. Trimming left V 2 bases short and J 1 base short, with 9 bases between. Here the CDR3 reads CASSLTGVSGNTIYF. The CDR3 DNA follows: TGTGCCAGCAGTTTAACTGGGGTTTCTGGAAACACCATATATTTT.

The table lists this clonotype with many counts. This rearrangement joins TRBV5-1 to TRBJ2-2; a possible D gene is TRBD2 (5 bases). V lost 2 bases to trimming and J lost 0 bases, with 8 bases between them. Germline V lookup: CDR1 SGHRS, CDR2 YFSETQ. CDR3 size: 15 residues. CDR3 amino acids: CASSFEGPNTGELFF. In DNA, the CDR3 is TGCGCCAGCAGCTTCGAGGGTCCGAACACCGGGGAGCTGTTTTTT.

This clonotype was found a few times. One end of the junction is discordant with germline, which a read error may explain. The CDR3 is CASSQDPLNRAMNTEAFF. CDR3 DNA: TGTGCCAGCAGCCAAGATCCTCTGAACAGGGCCATGAACACTGAAGCTTTCTTT. The rearrangement uses TRBV4-1 and TRBJ1-1; maybe TRBD1 (6 bases). The CDR3 totals 18 residues. CDR1 and CDR2 (germline): MGHRA, YSYEKL.

This clonotype was found many times. This rearrangement joins TRBV5-6 to TRBJ2-1, with 9 bases identical to TRBD2. Germline-derived CDR1 and CDR2 are SGHDT and YYEEEE. The CDR3 is made up of 15 amino acids. The trim removed 0 bases at V and 3 bases at J, leaving 1 base unmatched. As DNA, the CDR3 is TGTGCCAGCAGCTTGGGACTAGCGGACTACAATGAGCAGTTCTTC. Protein sequence: CASSLGLADYNEQFF.

This clonotype appeared many times. V usage is TRBV28 and J usage is TRBJ2-1; 7 nucleotides match TRBD1. CDR3 size: 15 residues. CDR1 and CDR2 from the germline V gene are MDHEN and SYDVKM. V was clipped by 6 bases and J by 7 bases; unmatched bases: 12. CDR3 nucleotides: TGTGCCAGCAGCCCTACCCAACAGGGGCCGAATGAGCAGTTCTTC. Translation: CASSPTQQGPNEQFF. Together with reference TRBV28 and TRBJ2-1, the CDR3 gives the full variable domain: DVKVTQSSRYLVKRTGEKVFLECVQDMDHENMFWYRQDPGLGLRLIYFSYDVKMKEKGDIPEGYSVSREKKERFSLILESASTNQTSMYLCASSPTQQGPNEQFFGPGTRLTVL.

This clonotype was seen more than once but under ten times. The CDR3 nucleotides are TGTGCCAGCAGCCTGACAGTCCCCGGGGAGCTGTTTTTT. It is translated as CASSLTVPGELFF. The chain combines TRBV13 with TRBJ2-2; perhaps TRBD1 as D (5 bases). The CDR3 contains 13 residues. Germline V gene data show CDR1 as PRHDT and CDR2 as FYEKMQ (reference sequence). Trimming pared 5 bases from V and 6 bases from J, leaving 10 bases between.

This clonotype was detected ten times or more. The chain combines TRBV2 with TRBJ2-7; D is undetermined. The CDR3 is 12 amino acids. From germline, CDR1 is SNHLY and CDR2 FYNNEI. Trimming cost V 6 bases and J 0 bases, with 6 bases left between them. The chain's CDR3 is CASRSSSYEQYF. The CDR3 DNA follows: TGTGCCAGCAGATCCTCCTCCTACGAGCAGTACTTC.

The J gene is TRBJ2-1, the V gene TRBV6-1; TRBD1 agrees at 7 bases. The CDR3 is 12 residues long. The V gene's germline CDR1 is MNHNS and CDR2 SASEGT. Trimming removed 8 bases from V and 6 bases from J; junction bases left unmatched: 4. In DNA form, the CDR3 reads TGTGCCAGCTGTGCAGGGGGCAATGAGCAGTTCTTC. It encodes CASCAGGNEQFF.

This clonotype showed up many times. V gene TRBV7-2 combines with J gene TRBJ1-1; D ambiguous. Germline values: CDR1 SGHTA, CDR2 FQGNSA. This CDR3 spans 13 amino acids. Between the trimmed V and J ends, which lost 4 bases and 7 bases, there was a span of 13 bases. The CDR3 sequence: CASSSTSRFEAFF. Here the CDR3 DNA reads TGTGCCAGCAGCTCTACCTCGAGATTTGAAGCTTTCTTT.

Concerning this clonotype itself: This could be a read error, since a much larger clone is one nucleotide away. The CDR3 does not end in the conserved phenylalanine or tryptophan, so this is likely a read error. This rearrangement joins TRBV3-1 to TRBJ2-5; 7 positions match TRBD2. Trimming cost V 1 base and J 5 bases; bases outside gene matches: 7. Per germline, CDR1 LGHDT and CDR2 YNNKEL (reference sequence). The CDR3 sequence is 15 residues long. CDR3 loop: CASSQVRGSEETQYC. The CDR3 region has the DNA TGTGCCAGCAGCCAAGTTCGCGGGAGTGAGGAGACCCAGTACTGC.

The chain combines TRBV19 with TRBJ2-4; D remains unclear. V was pared by 3 bases and J by 6 bases, with 15 bases between. Germline V gives CDR1 LNHDA, CDR2 SQIVND (reference sequence). This CDR3 has 15 residues. The CDR3 loop reads CASSIGQPGGNIQYF. The CDR3 nucleotides read TGTGCCAGTAGTATCGGTCAACCAGGTGGAAACATTCAGTACTTC.

This clonotype was observed many times. The chain carries TRBV12-3 or TRBV12-4 and TRBJ1-2; D is unresolved. V was pared by 6 bases and J by 7 bases, with 21 bases between. The CDR3 is 15 amino acids. The CDR3 loop is CASSFSGDILFGYTF. The DNA of the CDR3 is TGTGCCAGCAGCTTTTCCGGAGACATCCTTTTTGGCTACACCTTC.